This paragraph covers one TCR beta chain sequence. This entry is derived from a study of cytomegalovirus exposure and HLA in healthy donors. CDR1 and CDR2 from the germline V gene are SEHNR and FQNEAQ (reference sequence). Trimming stripped 1 base from V and 6 bases from J, with 9 bases between. The CDR3 length is 14 residues. The table came from immunoSEQ multiplex PCR; TCRdb's copy has only in-frame clones and leaves some out. The sample holds about 240,000 clones, approximately 83% seen once. The sequencing input was PBMCs. The sequence came from a woman in her twenties or thirties in good health and CMV-seropositive. V and J are TRBV7-9 and TRBJ2-2; no definite D call. The DNA of the CDR3 is TGTGCCAGCAGCTTAGTGGGCTACGCCGGGGAGCTGTTTTTT. Translation: CASSLVGYAGELFF.